Presented here are 7 T cell receptor beta chains from one specimen sequenced in a study of blood T cell repertoires in COVID-19. The table came from immunoSEQ multiplex PCR; TCRdb's copy has only in-frame clones and leaves some out. The table records some 49,000 clones, roughly four fifths of them present only once. Sequencing input: peripheral blood. The receptors derive from a woman aged 55-75 years with acute or convalescent COVID-19.

The chain recombines TRBV21-1 with TRBJ1-4. TRBV21-1 is flagged as a pseudogene. CDR3 length: 16 residues. CDR3 residues: CASSKVGFRGLEKLFF. CDR3 nucleotide sequence: TGTGCCAGCAGCAAAGTAGGCTTTCGGGGTTTGGAAAAACTGTTTTTT.

In DNA form, the CDR3 reads TGTGCCATCAGTGCGACAGGGGGCCAGGGTCAGCCCCAGCATTTT. It codes for CAISATGGQGQPQHF. This chain uses TRBV10-3 with TRBJ1-5; 10 positions agree with TRBD1. Per germline, CDR1 ENHRY and CDR2 SYGVKD. V dropped 4 bases and J dropped 6; count of bases not matched to a gene: 6. The CDR3 length is 15 residues.

This clone was seen only a few times. The V gene is TRBV6-1, the J gene TRBJ1-4; 11 bases are shared with TRBD1. With V trimmed by 3 bases and J by 4 bases, 1 base remained unmatched. The germline CDR1 and CDR2 sequences are MNHNS and SASEGT. The CDR3 is 15 residues long. The CDR3 is CASSDGTGGNEKLFF. CDR3 coding DNA: TGTGCCAGCAGTGACGGGACAGGGGGTAATGAAAAACTGTTTTTT.

The chain is built from TRBV19 and TRBJ1-5; 10 bases agree with TRBD1. Per germline, CDR1 LNHDA and CDR2 SQIVND (reference sequence). The CDR3 consists of 15 residues. Losses at the gene ends were 7 bases for V and 4 bases for J; bases not matched to a gene: 7. CDR3 residues: CASTPRDRGNQPQHF. DNA of the CDR3: TGTGCCAGTACCCCCCGGGACAGGGGTAATCAGCCCCAGCATTTT.

This rearrangement joins TRBV5-1 to TRBJ2-5; TRBD2 agrees at 9 bases. Germline V gene sequence: CDR1 SGHRS, CDR2 YFSETQ. This CDR3 is 15 amino acids long. Germline trimming cut 1 base from V and 3 bases from J; bases unmatched to any gene: 4. CDR3 loop: CASSLRGGAEETQYF. The CDR3 coding sequence is TGCGCCAGCAGCTTGCGCGGGGGGGCAGAAGAGACCCAGTACTTC.

The chain joins TRBV7-3 to TRBJ1-2; D is perhaps TRBD1 (6 bases). Germline V CDR1 and CDR2: SGHTA, FQGTGA. V lost 2 bases and J 8 bases, leaving 15 bases between the germline ends. This CDR3 is built from 14 residues. The CDR3 loop is CASSLGPGAEGYTF. CDR3 DNA: TGTGCCAGCAGCTTAGGTCCAGGGGCGGAAGGCTACACCTTC.

The chain joins TRBV9 to TRBJ2-1; 8 bases map to TRBD2. J was trimmed by 10 bases and V by 5 bases; bases with no gene match: 17. The length of the CDR3 is 16 residues. Germline CDR1 and CDR2: SGDLS and YYNGEE. CDR3 sequence: CASSSPISGGSWEQFF. Written as DNA, the CDR3 is TGTGCCAGCAGTAGTCCGATCAGCGGGGGTAGTTGGGAGCAGTTCTTC.